The rows below give T cell receptor beta chains drawn from one sample of a study of CD8+ T cells in alopecia areata. Repertoires were generated with immunoSEQ multiplex PCR, while TCRdb's copy carries only in-frame clones and drops some. This sample has some 150,000 clones, with around half found just once. The input for sequencing was CD8+ T cells sorted from blood, taken at week 0. Receptor source: a human donor with alopecia areata. CDR3s leave out the opening cysteine and the closing phenylalanine or tryptophan.

V	J	CDR3
TRBV6-5	TRBJ1-1	ASRGNTEAF
TRBV4-3	TRBJ2-7	ASSPDRAYEQY
TRBV18	TRBJ1-2	ASSLDRDHYGYT
TRBV30	TRBJ2-2	AWSPGVSSGELF
TRBV12-5	TRBJ1-5	ASGFDREDPQH
TRBV29-1	TRBJ2-7	SVESGASYEQY
TRBV13	TRBJ2-5	ASSSIQETQY
TRBV25-1	TRBJ2-7	ASTTNSYEQY
TRBV7-8	TRBJ1-1	ASSLGRGLNTEAF
TRBV5-1	TRBJ2-5	ASSLGEGAYGETQY
TRBV5-1	TRBJ1-1	ASSLGLGLNTEAF
TRBV30	TRBJ1-1	AWSVRVDTEAF
TRBV25-1	TRBJ2-7	ASRDRGDEQY
TRBV7-2	TRBJ1-2	ASSLVGSSYGYT
TRBV30	TRBJ2-4	AWSVPLSGAKNIQY
TRBV27	TRBJ1-6	ASSFAGPFQPLH
TRBV30	TRBJ1-6	AWNAGNSPLH
TRBV28	TRBJ2-1	ASSPPAV
TRBV27	TRBJ1-5	ASSLVPRGQPQH
TRBV29-1	TRBJ1-2	SVELTVSYGYT
TRBV6-5	TRBJ2-7	ASSYGHEQY
TRBV30	TRBJ2-7	AWSGDSSLDEQY
TRBV30	TRBJ1-5	AWAGSGNQPQH
TRBV30	TRBJ1-2	AWSSGGSGDGYT
TRBV15	TRBJ2-7	ATSTDNLGQGFYEQY
TRBV13	TRBJ2-2	ASSVENTGELF
TRBV19	TRBJ2-7	ASTGDSTYEQY
TRBV29-1	TRBJ1-1	SVRQGALNTEAF
TRBV27	TRBJ1-1	ASRLGLLQRGTEAF
TRBV11-2	TRBJ2-7	ASSEGSGYEQY
TRBV4-1	TRBJ1-2	SSSQFSLATDYGYT
TRBV9	TRBJ2-3	ASSVATSDTQY
TRBV12-5	TRBJ1-3	ASGSGTANTIY